These T cell receptor beta chains were read from a single sample in a study of shared clonotypes between healthy human individuals. Assay: immunoSEQ multiplex PCR; the TCRdb copy retains only in-frame clones and omits some. The sample carries more than 550,000 clones, 90% recorded once. Sequencing was done on a sample of memory CD8+ T cells from PBMCs. These receptors were obtained from a man younger than 35 in good health. Some clones in this sample may be carry-over from other donors' samples. The CDR3 runs from the conserved cysteine through the conserved F or W. Each record gives: J gene, V gene, D gene, CDR3 protein, CDR3 DNA. The D gene is left open where the match is weak.

>TRBJ1-2|TRBV6-5|.
CASSYSRGLDYGYTF
TGTGCCAGCAGTTACTCGAGGGGCCTGGACTATGGCTACACCTTC
>TRBJ1-2|TRBV5-6|TRBD1
CASSSGTGGARYGYTF
TGTGCCAGCAGCAGCGGGACAGGGGGCGCTCGCTATGGCTACACCTTC
>TRBJ1-5|TRBV28|.
CASSLGAWVRGQPQHF
TGTGCCAGCAGTTTAGGGGCGTGGGTTAGAGGTCAGCCCCAGCATTTT
>TRBJ2-1|TRBV18|.
CASSPPRVGANNEQFF
TGTGCCAGCTCACCACCGCGGGTGGGGGCGAACAATGAGCAGTTCTTC
>TRBJ2-1|TRBV10-3|TRBD2
CAIRSGRESYNEQFF
TGTGCCATCAGGAGCGGGAGAGAGTCCTACAATGAGCAGTTCTTC
>TRBJ2-7|TRBV5-6|.
CASSFAESSYEQYF
TGTGCCAGCAGCTTTGCGGAGAGCTCCTACGAGCAGTACTTC
>TRBJ2-7|TRBV7-3|TRBD1
CASSHTPGQSEQYF
TGTGCCAGCAGTCATACTCCGGGACAGAGCGAGCAGTACTTC
>TRBJ2-2|TRBV7-2|TRBD2
CASSLVFSGYANTGELFF
TGTGCCAGCAGCTTAGTGTTTAGCGGGTACGCGAACACCGGGGAGCTGTTTTTT
>TRBJ2-1|TRBV2|.
CASSSRDPYNEQFF
TGTGCCAGCAGCAGCAGGGACCCCTACAATGAGCAGTTCTTC
>TRBJ1-2|TRBV11-2|.
CASSSGGNYGYTF
TGTGCCAGCAGCTCCGGAGGTAACTATGGCTACACCTTC
>TRBJ2-1|TRBV6-1|.
CASSEVFGGQSYNEQFF
TGTGCCAGCAGTGAAGTCTTTGGGGGGCAATCGTACAATGAGCAGTTCTTC
>TRBJ1-2|TRBV7-9|.
CASSLQPQGLHGYTF
TGTGCCAGCAGCTTACAGCCTCAGGGGTTACATGGCTACACCTTC
>TRBJ2-7|TRBV7-8|TRBD2
CASSRSGSANEQYF
TGTGCCAGCAGCCGAAGCGGGAGTGCCAACGAGCAGTACTTC
>TRBJ2-5|TRBV7-9|.
CASSPSDSRETQYF
TGTGCCAGCAGCCCCTCGGACTCCCGGGAGACCCAGTACTTC
>TRBJ2-3|TRBV5-1|TRBD2
CAGASGNTDTQYF
TGCGCCGGAGCTAGCGGGAACACAGATACGCAGTATTTT
>TRBJ2-2|TRBV7-8|TRBD2
CASSLISGRGKNTGELFF
TGTGCCAGCAGCTTAATTTCGGGGCGGGGGAAAAACACCGGGGAGCTGTTTTTT
>TRBJ2-1|TRBV7-9|TRBD2
CASSSQREEQFF
TGTGCCAGCAGCTCGCAGCGGGAGGAGCAGTTCTTC
>TRBJ2-2|TRBV18|.
CASSARADDGGELFF
TGTGCCAGCTCTGCCCGGGCAGACGACGGCGGGGAGCTGTTTTTT